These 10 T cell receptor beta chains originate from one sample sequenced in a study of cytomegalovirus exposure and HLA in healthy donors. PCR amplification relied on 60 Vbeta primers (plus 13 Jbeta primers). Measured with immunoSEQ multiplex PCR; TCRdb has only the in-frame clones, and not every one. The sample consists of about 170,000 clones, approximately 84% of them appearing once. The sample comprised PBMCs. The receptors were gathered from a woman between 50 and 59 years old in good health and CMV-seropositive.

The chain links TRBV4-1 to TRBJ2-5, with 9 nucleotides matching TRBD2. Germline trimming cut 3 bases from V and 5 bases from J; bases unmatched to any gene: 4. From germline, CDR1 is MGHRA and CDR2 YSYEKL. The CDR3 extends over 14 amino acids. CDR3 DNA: TGCGCCAGCAGCCACGGGACTAGCCGGGAGACCCAGTACTTC. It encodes CASSHGTSRETQYF.

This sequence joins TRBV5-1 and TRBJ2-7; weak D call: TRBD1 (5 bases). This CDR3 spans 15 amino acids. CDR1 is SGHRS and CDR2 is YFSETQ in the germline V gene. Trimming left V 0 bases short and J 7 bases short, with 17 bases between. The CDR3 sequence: CASSLEGNRDFEQYF. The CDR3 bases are TGCGCCAGCAGCTTGGAGGGGAATCGAGATTTTGAGCAGTACTTC.

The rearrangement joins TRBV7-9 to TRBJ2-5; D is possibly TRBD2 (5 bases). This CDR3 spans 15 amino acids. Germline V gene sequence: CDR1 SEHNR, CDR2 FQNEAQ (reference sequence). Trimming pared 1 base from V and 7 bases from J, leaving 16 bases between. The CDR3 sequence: CASSLDRDRGGTQYF. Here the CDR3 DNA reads TGTGCCAGCAGCTTAGATCGAGACCGCGGAGGGACCCAGTACTTC. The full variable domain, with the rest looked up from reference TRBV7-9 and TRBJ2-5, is DTGVSQNPRHKITKRGQNVTFRCDPISEHNRLYWYRQTLGQGPEFLTYFQNEAQLEKSRLLSDRFSAERPKGSFSTLEIQRTEQGDSAMYLCASSLDRDRGGTQYFGPGTRLLVL.

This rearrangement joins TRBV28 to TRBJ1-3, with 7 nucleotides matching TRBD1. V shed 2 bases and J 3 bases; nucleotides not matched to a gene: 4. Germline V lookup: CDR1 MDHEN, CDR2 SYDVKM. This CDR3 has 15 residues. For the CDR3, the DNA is TGTGCCAGCAGTTTACTGACAGGGTTTGGAAACACCATATATTTT. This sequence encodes CASSLLTGFGNTIYF.

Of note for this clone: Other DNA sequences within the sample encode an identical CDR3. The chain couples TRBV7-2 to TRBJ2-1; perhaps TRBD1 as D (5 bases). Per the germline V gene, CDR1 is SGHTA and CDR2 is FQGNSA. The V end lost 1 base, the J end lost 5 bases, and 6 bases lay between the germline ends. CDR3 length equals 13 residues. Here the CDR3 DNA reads TGTGCCAGCAGCTTAGACAGGAACAATGAGCAGTTCTTC. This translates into CASSLDRNNEQFF.

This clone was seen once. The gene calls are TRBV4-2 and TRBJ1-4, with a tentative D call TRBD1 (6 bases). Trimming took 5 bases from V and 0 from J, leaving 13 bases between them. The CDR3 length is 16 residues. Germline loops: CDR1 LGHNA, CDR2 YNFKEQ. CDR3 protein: CASSNTRTATNEKLFF. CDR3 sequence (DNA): TGTGCCAGCAGCAATACTCGGACAGCAACTAATGAAAAACTGTTTTTT.

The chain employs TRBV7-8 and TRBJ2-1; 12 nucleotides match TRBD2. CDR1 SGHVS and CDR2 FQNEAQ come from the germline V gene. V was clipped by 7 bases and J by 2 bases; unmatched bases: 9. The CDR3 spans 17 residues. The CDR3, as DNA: TGTGCCAGCACCCCCCCGACTAGCGGGAGCCCCTACAATGAGCAGTTCTTC. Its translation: CASTPPTSGSPYNEQFF.

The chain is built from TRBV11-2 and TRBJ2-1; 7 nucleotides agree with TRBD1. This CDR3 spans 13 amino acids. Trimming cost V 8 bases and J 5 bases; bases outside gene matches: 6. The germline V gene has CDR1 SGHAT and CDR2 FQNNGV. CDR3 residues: CASSWTGNNEQFF. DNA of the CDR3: TGTGCCAGCTCCTGGACAGGCAACAATGAGCAGTTCTTC.

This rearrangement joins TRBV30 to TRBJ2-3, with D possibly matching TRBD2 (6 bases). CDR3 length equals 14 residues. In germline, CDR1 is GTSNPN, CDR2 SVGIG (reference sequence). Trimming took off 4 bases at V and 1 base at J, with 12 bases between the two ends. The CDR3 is CAWNLGGGTDTQYF. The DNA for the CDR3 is TGTGCCTGGAATCTCGGCGGGGGCACAGATACGCAGTATTTT.

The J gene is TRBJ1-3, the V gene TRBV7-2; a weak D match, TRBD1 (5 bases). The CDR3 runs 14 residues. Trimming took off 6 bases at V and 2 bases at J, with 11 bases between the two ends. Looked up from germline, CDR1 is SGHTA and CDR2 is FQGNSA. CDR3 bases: TGTGCCAGCAGTCAAGGGGCAACTGGAAACACCATATATTTT. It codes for CASSQGATGNTIYF.